The TCR beta chain under discussion was sequenced for a study of early stage breast cancer tumors. Turning to the study itself: Most invasive tumors, about 80% of the 16, were ER+/PR+/HER2-.

Normal breast often needed about 85-310 mg of tissue for enough DNA. Assay: immunoSEQ multiplex PCR; the TCRdb copy retains only in-frame clones and omits some. The sample has approximately 14,000 clones; about 81% are singletons. This CDR3 spans 16 amino acids. The V and J ends lost 3 bases and 5 bases respectively, with 18 bases between them. Germline V gene lookup returns CDR1 KGHSH and CDR2 LQKENI. Overall study findings and caveats: In about 85% of the 16 patients, blood comparison separated tumor from normal breast.

About this clone itself: Its antigen is still unknown.

The sequence was collected from a person between 30 and 45 years old with breast cancer. The chain carries TRBV18 and TRBJ2-3; tentative D call: TRBD2 (6 bases). Material for sequencing was normal breast tissue next to the tumor. The DNA of the CDR3 is TGTGCCAGCTCACCGCCCGGACTTAGCGGAGGAGATACGCAGTATTTT. Amino acid sequence: CASSPPGLSGGDTQYF.